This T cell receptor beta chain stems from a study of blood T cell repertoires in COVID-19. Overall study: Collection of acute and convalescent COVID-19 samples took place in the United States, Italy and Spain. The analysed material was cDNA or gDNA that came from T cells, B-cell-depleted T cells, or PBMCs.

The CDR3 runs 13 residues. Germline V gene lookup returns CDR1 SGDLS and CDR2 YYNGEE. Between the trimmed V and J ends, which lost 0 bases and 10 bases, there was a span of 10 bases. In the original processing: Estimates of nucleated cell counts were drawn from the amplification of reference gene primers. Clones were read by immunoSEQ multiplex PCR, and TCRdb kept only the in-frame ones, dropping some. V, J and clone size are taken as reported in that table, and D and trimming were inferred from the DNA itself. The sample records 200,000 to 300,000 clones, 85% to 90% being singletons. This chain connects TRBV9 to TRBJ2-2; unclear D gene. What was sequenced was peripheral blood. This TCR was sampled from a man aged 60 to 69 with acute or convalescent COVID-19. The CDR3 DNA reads TGTGCCAGCAGCGTAGGCGAGAGGTCGGAGCTGTTTTTT. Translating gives CASSVGERSELFF.